The T cell receptor beta chain under discussion was sequenced for a study of Graves' ophthalmopathy and Graves' hyperthyroidism. Overall study: By definition, stable hyperthyroidism involved no ophthalmopathy within 18 months of follow-up.

V lost 2 bases, J lost 5 bases, and 6 bases lay in between. The CDR3 has 12 residues. Aged 18 to 65, the patients with hyperthyroidism had under 2 months' duration and were newly diagnosed. Physicians reached a diagnosis by relying on clinical symptoms, serum thyroxine, TRAb, thyroid ultrasound and orbital computed tomography. Study findings and constraints: Thyroid clonotypes that were expanded above 0.001 frequency mostly also appeared in blood.

TCR beta CDR3 regions were amplified from RNA transcripts. HTBI-primed RT-PCR formed the first round, and a multiplex PCR formed the second. From the multiplex PCR reads, TCRdb called clonotypes with MiXCR, one entry per CDR3 protein. Of about 550,000 distinct CDR3 sequences detected, about 35% appear once; the ten largest clones hold approximately 4.1%. This clonotype was seen many times. As yet, its antigen is unknown. This receptor was obtained from an adult man with Graves' hyperthyroidism. V gene TRBV12-3 or TRBV12-4 combines with J gene TRBJ1-2; D gene unclear. The sequenced sample was peripheral blood or thyroid tissue (not recorded which). The CDR3 nucleotides read TGTGCCAGCAGTTTAATGGATTATGGCTACACCTTC. Encoded protein: CASSLMDYGYTF.